One and the same sample provided the 9 T cell receptor beta chains below, sequenced in a study of blood T cell repertoires in COVID-19. Method: immunoSEQ multiplex PCR; TCRdb's copy keeps in-frame clones and lacks some. The sample has about 300,000 clones, roughly 90% seen once. Sequenced input: PBMCs or T cells enriched from blood (not recorded which). The receptors here all came from a woman aged 18-35 years with acute COVID-19.

The V gene is TRBV21-1, the J gene TRBJ1-6. TRBV21-1 is reported as a pseudogene. The CDR3 is 18 amino acids. CDR3 DNA sequence: TGTGCCAGCAGCAACTGTATGGAGGATCCCTTAGGTAATTCACCCCTCCACTTT. It translates to CASSNCMEDPLGNSPLHF.

J is TRBJ2-7 and V is TRBV18, with D perhaps TRBD2 (6 bases). CDR1 and CDR2 (germline): KGHSH, LQKENI. The CDR3 extends over 13 amino acids. V lost 6 bases to trimming and J lost 2 bases, with 11 bases between them. The CDR3 sequence: CASSGGAAYEQYF. For the CDR3, the DNA is TGTGCCAGCTCCGGCGGGGCCGCCTACGAGCAGTACTTC. Full variable domain (outside the CDR3, taken from reference TRBV18 and TRBJ2-7): NAGVMQNPRHLVRRRGQEARLRCSPMKGHSHVYWYRQLPEEGLKFMVYLQKENIIDESGMPKERFSAEFPKEGPSILRIQQVVRGDSAAYFCASSGGAAYEQYFGPGTRLTVT.

The chain joins TRBV27 to TRBJ1-2, with 11 positions matching TRBD1. This CDR3 is 15 amino acids long. The V and J ends lost 8 bases and 6 bases, in that order; junction bases with no gene match: 11. Germline lookup yields CDR1 MNHEY and CDR2 SMNVEV (reference sequence). The CDR3: CASGPWDRGRNGYTF. CDR3 sequence (DNA): TGTGCCAGCGGACCTTGGGACAGGGGGAGGAATGGCTACACCTTC.

V is TRBV28 and J is TRBJ2-7; 8 bases line up with TRBD1. J gave up 6 bases and V 5 bases, and 9 bases lay outside the gene matches. In germline, CDR1 is MDHEN, CDR2 SYDVKM. The CDR3 is 14 amino acids. CDR3 sequence: CASSLDRGLLEQYF. In DNA, the CDR3 is TGTGCCAGCAGTCTTGACAGGGGCCTCCTCGAGCAGTACTTC.

The rearrangement links TRBV6-2 or TRBV6-3 to TRBJ1-1; tentative D call: TRBD1 (5 bases). Germline-derived CDR1 and CDR2 are MNHEY and SVGEGT. The CDR3 is 11 amino acids. Trimming cost V 5 bases and J 8 bases, with 9 bases left between them. The CDR3 sequence is CASSRDREAFF. The DNA for the CDR3 is TGTGCCAGCAGTAGAGACAGAGAAGCTTTCTTT.

J is TRBJ1-2 and V is TRBV28; tentatively, D is TRBD1 (5 bases). Germline CDR1 MDHEN, CDR2 SYDVKM. This CDR3 contains 13 residues. Trimming took 1 base from V and 3 from J, leaving 6 bases between them. The CDR3 DNA is TGTGCCAGCAGTTTATCAGGGCACTATGGCTACACCTTC. This sequence encodes CASSLSGHYGYTF.

V and J are TRBV5-1 and TRBJ1-1; 8 positions agree with TRBD1. Per the germline V gene, CDR1 is SGHRS and CDR2 is YFSETQ. The CDR3 loop spans 14 amino acids. Trimming removed 0 bases from V and 7 bases from J; junction bases left unmatched: 5. The CDR3 sequence: CASSLGGQANEAFF. The CDR3 DNA reads as TGCGCCAGCAGCTTGGGGGGACAGGCAAATGAAGCTTTCTTT. Combining the CDR3 with reference TRBV5-1 and TRBJ1-1 gives the whole variable domain KAGVTQTPRYLIKTRGQQVTLSCSPISGHRSVSWYQQTPGQGLQFLFEYFSETQRNKGNFPGRFSGRQFSNSRSEMNVSTLELGDSALYLCASSLGGQANEAFFGQGTRLTVV.

CDR3 coding DNA: TGTGCCAGCAGCTCCCTTAGAGCTTACAATGAGCAGTTCTTC. This encodes CASSSLRAYNEQFF. The V call is TRBV7-6, the J call TRBJ2-1; D uncertain. Germline CDR1 and CDR2: SGHVS and FNYEAQ. The V gene lost 4 bases and the J gene lost 4 bases, with 11 bases spanning the gap. The CDR3 is 14 amino acids.

This chain uses TRBV6-5 with TRBJ1-5; maybe TRBD1 (5 bases). The V gene lost 8 bases and the J gene lost 0 bases, with 11 bases spanning the gap. The germline gives CDR1 MNHEY, CDR2 SVGAGI. The CDR3 contains 14 residues. The CDR3 is CASLRQYSNQPQHF. The CDR3 nucleotides read TGTGCCAGCCTAAGACAGTATAGCAATCAGCCCCAGCATTTT.